This T cell receptor (beta chain) stems from a study of blood T cell repertoires in COVID-19. At the level of the study: Samples of COVID-19 (acute and convalescent) were obtained from the United States, Italy and Spain. T cells, B-cell-depleted T cells, or PBMCs provided the cDNA or gDNA that served as material.

V shed 0 bases and J 0 bases; nucleotides not matched to a gene: 5. This CDR3 has 17 amino acids. Germline values: CDR1 SGHAT, CDR2 FQNNGV. As handled by the study authors: By means of reference gene primer amplification, nucleated cell counts were estimated. Using immunoSEQ multiplex PCR, the repertoire was profiled, and TCRdb retains in-frame clones only, with some absent. V and J calls plus clone size are reproduced from that table; the DNA served to infer D and trimming. The sample holds approximately 380,000 clones; around 85% are singletons and the top ten take roughly 3.7%. This clone was counted at least ten times.

Specimen: peripheral blood. This receptor was obtained from a woman between 18 and 29 years old with acute or convalescent COVID-19. The chain couples TRBV11-2 to TRBJ1-2, with 9 bases lining up with TRBD1. The CDR3: CASSLERTGVSNYGYTF. The CDR3 DNA is TGTGCCAGCAGCTTAGAACGGACAGGGGTATCTAACTATGGCTACACCTTC.